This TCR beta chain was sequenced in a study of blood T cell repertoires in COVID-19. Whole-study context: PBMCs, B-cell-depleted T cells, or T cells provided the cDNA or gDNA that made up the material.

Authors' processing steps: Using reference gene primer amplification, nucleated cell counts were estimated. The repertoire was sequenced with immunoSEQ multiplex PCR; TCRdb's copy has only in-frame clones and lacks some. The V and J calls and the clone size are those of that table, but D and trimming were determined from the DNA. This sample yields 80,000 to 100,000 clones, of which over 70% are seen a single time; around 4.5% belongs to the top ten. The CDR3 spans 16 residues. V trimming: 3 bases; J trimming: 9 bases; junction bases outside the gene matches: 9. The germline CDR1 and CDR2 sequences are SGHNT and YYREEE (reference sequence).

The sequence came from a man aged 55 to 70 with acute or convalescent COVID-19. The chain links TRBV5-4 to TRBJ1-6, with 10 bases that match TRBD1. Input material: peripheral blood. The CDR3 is CASSSSLTGGSSPLHF. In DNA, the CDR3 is TGTGCCAGCAGCTCGTCTCTGACAGGGGGCAGTTCACCCCTCCACTTT.